This T cell receptor (beta chain) stems from a study of PD-1 blockade in classical Hodgkin lymphoma. With no exception, relapse followed autologous stem cell transplantation in all patients, and brentuximab vedotin exposure varied. TCRdb's table, derived via immunoSEQ multiplex PCR, lists solely in-frame clones and lacks some. The table lists about 97,000 clones, approximately 88% of them singletons. Broader study findings: CD4+ TCR diversity, unlike CD8+, rose significantly by C4D1.

The germline V and J ends were trimmed by 6 bases and 12 bases, with 18 bases remaining between them. The CDR3 is 14 residues long. CDR1 is SNHLY, CDR2 FYNNEI, per germline. This clone was observed once. Its antigen is unknown. This clonotype originated in a human donor with classical Hodgkin lymphoma. The specimen was peripheral blood mononuclear cells (PBMCs), collected at baseline. This chain links TRBV2 with TRBJ1-6, with D perhaps TRBD1 (5 bases). Written as DNA, the CDR3 is TGTGCCAGCAGGGCTCGCGGGACCGCCGAACCCCTCCACTTT. This encodes CASRARGTAEPLHF.